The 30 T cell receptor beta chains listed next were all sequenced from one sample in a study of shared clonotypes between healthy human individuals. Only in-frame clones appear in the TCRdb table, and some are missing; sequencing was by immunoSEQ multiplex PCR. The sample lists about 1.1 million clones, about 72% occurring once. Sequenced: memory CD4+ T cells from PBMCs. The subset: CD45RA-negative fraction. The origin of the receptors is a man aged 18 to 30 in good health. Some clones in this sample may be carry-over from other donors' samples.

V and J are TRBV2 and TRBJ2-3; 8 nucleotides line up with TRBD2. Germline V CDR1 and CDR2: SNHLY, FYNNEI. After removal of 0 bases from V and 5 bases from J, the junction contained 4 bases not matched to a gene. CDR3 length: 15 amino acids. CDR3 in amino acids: CASSEAGLDLDTQYF. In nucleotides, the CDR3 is TGTGCCAGCAGTGAAGCGGGACTAGATCTAGATACGCAGTATTTT.

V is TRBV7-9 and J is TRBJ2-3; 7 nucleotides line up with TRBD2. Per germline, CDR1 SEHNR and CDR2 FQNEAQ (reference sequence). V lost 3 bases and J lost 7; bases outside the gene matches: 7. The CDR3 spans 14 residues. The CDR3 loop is CASSFGGSGNTQYF. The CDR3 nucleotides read TGTGCCAGCAGCTTTGGCGGGAGTGGAAATACGCAGTATTTT. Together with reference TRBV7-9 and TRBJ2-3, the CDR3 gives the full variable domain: DTGVSQNPRHKITKRGQNVTFRCDPISEHNRLYWYRQTLGQGPEFLTYFQNEAQLEKSRLLSDRFSAERPKGSFSTLEIQRTEQGDSAMYLCASSFGGSGNTQYFGPGTRLTVL.

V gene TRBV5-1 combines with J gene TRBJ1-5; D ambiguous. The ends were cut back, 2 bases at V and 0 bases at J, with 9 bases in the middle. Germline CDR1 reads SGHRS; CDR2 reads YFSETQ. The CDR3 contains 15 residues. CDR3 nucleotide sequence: TGCGCCAGCAGCTTAGCCGGGTCTAGCAATCAGCCCCAGCATTTT. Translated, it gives CASSLAGSSNQPQHF. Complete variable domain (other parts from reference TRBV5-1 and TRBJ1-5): KAGVTQTPRYLIKTRGQQVTLSCSPISGHRSVSWYQQTPGQGLQFLFEYFSETQRNKGNFPGRFSGRQFSNSRSEMNVSTLELGDSALYLCASSLAGSSNQPQHFGDGTRLSIL.

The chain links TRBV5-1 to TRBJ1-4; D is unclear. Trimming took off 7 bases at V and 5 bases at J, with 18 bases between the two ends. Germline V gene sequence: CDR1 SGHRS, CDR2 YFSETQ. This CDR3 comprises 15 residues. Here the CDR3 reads CASAQEHGWNEKLFF. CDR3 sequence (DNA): TGCGCCAGCGCCCAAGAACACGGATGGAATGAAAAACTGTTTTTT.

The CDR3 loop is CASSLARKVTNVLTF. Here the CDR3 DNA reads TGTGCCAGCAGCTTAGCGCGGAAGGTAACCAACGTCCTGACTTTC. The chain is built from TRBV7-8 and TRBJ2-6; D is ambiguous. The germline gives CDR1 SGHVS, CDR2 FQNEAQ. This CDR3 has 15 residues. V was cut by 0 bases and J by 8 bases, with 11 bases left in between.

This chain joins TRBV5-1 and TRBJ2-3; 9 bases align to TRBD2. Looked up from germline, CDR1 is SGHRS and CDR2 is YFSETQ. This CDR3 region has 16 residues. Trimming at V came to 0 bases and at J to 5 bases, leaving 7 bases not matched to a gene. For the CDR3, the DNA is TGCGCCAGCAGCTTGGGGTCTAGCGGGACGGTAGATACGCAGTATTTT. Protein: CASSLGSSGTVDTQYF.

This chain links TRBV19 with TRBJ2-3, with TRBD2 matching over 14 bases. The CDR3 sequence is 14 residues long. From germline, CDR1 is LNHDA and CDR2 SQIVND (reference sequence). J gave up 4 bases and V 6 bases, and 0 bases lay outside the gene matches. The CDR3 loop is CASRTSGRADTQYF. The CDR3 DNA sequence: TGTGCCAGTAGGACTAGCGGGAGGGCAGATACGCAGTATTTT.

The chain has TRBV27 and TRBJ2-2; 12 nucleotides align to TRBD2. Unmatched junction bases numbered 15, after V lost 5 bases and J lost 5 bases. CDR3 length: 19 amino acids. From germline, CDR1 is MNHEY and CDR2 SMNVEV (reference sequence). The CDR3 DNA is TGTGCCAGCAGTATCTACAGGGGACTAGCGGGTATTACAACCGGGGAGCTGTTTTTT. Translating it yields CASSIYRGLAGITTGELFF.

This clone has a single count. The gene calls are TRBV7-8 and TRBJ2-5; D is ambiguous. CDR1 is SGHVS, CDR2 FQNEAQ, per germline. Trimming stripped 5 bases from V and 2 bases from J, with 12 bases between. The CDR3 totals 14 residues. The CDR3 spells CASSQQMIQETQYF. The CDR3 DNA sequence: TGTGCCAGCAGCCAACAGATGATTCAAGAGACCCAGTACTTC.

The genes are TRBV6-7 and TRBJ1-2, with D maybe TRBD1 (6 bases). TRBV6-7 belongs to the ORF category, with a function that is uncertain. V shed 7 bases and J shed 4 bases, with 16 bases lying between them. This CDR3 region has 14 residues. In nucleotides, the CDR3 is TGTGCCAGCATCAACGGGGGGCTAACCTATGGCTACACCTTC. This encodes CASINGGLTYGYTF.

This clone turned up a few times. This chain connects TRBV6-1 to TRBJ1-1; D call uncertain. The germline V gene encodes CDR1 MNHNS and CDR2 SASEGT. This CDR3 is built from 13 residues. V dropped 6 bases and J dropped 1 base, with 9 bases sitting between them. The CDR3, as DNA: TGTGCCAGCAGCGTCTTCTCGAACACTGAAGCTTTCTTT. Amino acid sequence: CASSVFSNTEAFF.

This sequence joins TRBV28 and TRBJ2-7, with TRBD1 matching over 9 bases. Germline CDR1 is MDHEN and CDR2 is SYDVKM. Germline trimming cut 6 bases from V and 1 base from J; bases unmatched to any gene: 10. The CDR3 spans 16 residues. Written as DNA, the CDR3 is TGTGCCAGCAGCCTTATCCGACAGGGGGTATCCTACGAGCAGTACTTC. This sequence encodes CASSLIRQGVSYEQYF.

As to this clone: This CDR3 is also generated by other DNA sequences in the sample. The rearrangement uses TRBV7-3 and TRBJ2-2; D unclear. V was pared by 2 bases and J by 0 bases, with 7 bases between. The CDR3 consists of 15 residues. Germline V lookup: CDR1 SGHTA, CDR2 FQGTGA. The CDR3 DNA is TGTGCCAGCAGCTTACAAAGCGCGAACACCGGGGAGCTGTTTTTT. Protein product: CASSLQSANTGELFF. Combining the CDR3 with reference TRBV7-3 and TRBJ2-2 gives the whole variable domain GAGVSQTPSNKVTEKGKYVELRCDPISGHTALYWYRQSLGQGPEFLIYFQGTGAADDSGLPNDRFFAVRPEGSVSTLKIQRTERGDSAVYLCASSLQSANTGELFFGEGSRLTVL.

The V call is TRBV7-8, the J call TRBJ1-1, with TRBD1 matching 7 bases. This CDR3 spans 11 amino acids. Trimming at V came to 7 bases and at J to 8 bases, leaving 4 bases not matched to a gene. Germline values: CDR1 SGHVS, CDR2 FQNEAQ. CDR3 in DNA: TGTGCCAGCATGACAGGGATAGAAGCTTTCTTT. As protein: CASMTGIEAFF.

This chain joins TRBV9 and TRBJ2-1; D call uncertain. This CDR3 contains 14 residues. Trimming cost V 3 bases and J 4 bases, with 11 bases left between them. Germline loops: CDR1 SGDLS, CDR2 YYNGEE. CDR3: CASSAQTRYNEQFF. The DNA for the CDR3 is TGTGCCAGCAGCGCCCAGACTCGGTACAATGAGCAGTTCTTC.

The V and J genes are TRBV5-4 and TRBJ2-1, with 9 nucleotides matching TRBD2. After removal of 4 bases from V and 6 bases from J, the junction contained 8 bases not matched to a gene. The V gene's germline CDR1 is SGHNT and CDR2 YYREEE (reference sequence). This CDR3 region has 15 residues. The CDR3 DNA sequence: TGTGCCAGCAGCACGGATAGCGGGAGAGGCAATGAGCAGTTCTTC. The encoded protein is CASSTDSGRGNEQFF.

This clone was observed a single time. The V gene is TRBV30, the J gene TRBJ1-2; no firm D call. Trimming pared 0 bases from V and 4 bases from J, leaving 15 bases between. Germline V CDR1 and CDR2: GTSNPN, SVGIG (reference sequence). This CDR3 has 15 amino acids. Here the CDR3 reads CAWSVLGVGSYGYTF. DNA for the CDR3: TGTGCCTGGAGTGTCCTGGGAGTGGGAAGCTATGGCTACACCTTC.

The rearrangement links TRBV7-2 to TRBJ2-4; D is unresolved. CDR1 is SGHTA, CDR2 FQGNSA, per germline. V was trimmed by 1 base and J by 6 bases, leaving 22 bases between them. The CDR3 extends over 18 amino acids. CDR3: CASSLVAVPGVAGNIQYF. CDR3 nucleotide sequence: TGTGCCAGCAGCTTAGTGGCGGTCCCTGGGGTAGCTGGAAACATTCAGTACTTC.

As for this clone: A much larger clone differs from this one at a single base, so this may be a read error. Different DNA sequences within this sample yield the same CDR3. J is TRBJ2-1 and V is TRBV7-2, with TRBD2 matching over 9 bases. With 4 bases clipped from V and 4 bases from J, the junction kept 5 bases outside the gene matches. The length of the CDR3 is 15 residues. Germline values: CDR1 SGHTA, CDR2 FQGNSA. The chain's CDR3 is CASSSGLAPYNEQFF. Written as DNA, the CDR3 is TGTGCCAGCAGCTCCGGACTAGCGCCTTACAATGAGCAGTTCTTC. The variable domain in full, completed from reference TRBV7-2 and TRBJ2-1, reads GAGVSQSPSNKVTEKGKDVELRCDPISGHTALYWYRQSLGQGLEFLIYFQGNSAPDKSGLPSDRFSAERTGGSVSTLTIQRTQQEDSAVYLCASSSGLAPYNEQFFGPGTRLTVL.

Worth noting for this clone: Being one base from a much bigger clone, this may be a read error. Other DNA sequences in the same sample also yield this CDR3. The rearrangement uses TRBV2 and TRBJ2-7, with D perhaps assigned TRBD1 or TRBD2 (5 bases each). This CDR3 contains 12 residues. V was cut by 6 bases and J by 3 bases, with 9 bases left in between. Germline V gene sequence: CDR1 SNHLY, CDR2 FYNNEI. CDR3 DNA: TGTGCCAGCAGGGGAGACAGCTACGAGCAGTACTTC. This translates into CASRGDSYEQYF.

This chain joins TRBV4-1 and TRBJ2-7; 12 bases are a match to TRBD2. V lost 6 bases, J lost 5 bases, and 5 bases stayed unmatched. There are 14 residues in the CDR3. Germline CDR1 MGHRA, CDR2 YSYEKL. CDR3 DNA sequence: TGCGCCAGCAGAGGACTAGCGGGAATGAACGAGCAGTACTTC. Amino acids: CASRGLAGMNEQYF.

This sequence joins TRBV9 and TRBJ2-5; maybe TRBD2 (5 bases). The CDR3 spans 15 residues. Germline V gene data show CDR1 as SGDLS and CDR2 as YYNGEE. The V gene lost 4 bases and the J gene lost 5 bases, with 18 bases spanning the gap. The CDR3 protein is CASSISSRVGETQYF. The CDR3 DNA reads TGTGCCAGCAGCATTTCCTCGAGGGTCGGCGAGACCCAGTACTTC.

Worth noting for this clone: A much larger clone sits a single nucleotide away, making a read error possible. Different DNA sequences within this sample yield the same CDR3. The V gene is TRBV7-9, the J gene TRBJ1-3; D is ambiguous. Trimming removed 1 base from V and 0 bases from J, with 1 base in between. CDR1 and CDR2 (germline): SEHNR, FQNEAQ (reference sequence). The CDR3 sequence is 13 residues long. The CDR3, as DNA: TGTGCCAGCAGCTTAGGCTCTGGAAACACCATATATTTT. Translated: CASSLGSGNTIYF.

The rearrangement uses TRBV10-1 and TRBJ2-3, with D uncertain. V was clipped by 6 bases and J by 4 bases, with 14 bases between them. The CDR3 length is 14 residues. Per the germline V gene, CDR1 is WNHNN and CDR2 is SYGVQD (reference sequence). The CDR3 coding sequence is TGCGCCAGCAGCGTTCTATTAATCGCAGATACGCAGTATTTT. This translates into CASSVLLIADTQYF.

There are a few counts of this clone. The DNA for the CDR3 is TGCGCCAGCAGCTTGGGGGGACAGACGAACACTGAAGCTTTCTTT. The encoded protein is CASSLGGQTNTEAFF. The rearrangement uses TRBV5-1 and TRBJ1-1; 7 nucleotides line up with TRBD1. The CDR3 sequence is 15 residues long. J lost 1 base, V lost 0 bases, and 3 bases had no gene match. Germline lookup yields CDR1 SGHRS and CDR2 YFSETQ.

The CDR3 spells CASSRTDGEKLFF. The DNA for the CDR3 is TGTGCCAGCAGCCGAACTGACGGAGAAAAACTGTTTTTT. The chain combines TRBV14 with TRBJ1-4, with D unresolved. V gave up 4 bases and J gave up 8 bases, with 11 bases separating them. The germline gives CDR1 SGHDN, CDR2 FVKESK. The CDR3 sequence is 13 residues long. Full variable domain (rest looked up from reference TRBV14 and TRBJ1-4): EAGVTQFPSHSVIEKGQTVTLRCDPISGHDNLYWYRRVMGKEIKFLLHFVKESKQDESGMPNNRFLAERTGGTYSTLKVQPAELEDSGVYFCASSRTDGEKLFFGSGTQLSVL.

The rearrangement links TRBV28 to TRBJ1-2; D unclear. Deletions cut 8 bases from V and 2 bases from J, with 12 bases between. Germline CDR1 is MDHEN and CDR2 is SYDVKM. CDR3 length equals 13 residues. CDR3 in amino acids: CASERPRNYGYTF. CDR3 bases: TGTGCCAGCGAGAGGCCCAGGAACTATGGCTACACCTTC.

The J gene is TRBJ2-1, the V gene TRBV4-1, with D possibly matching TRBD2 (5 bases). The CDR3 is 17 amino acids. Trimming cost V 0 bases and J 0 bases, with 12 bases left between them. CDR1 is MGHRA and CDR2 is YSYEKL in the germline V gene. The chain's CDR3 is CASSQDGGWSSYNEQFF. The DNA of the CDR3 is TGCGCCAGCAGCCAAGATGGCGGGTGGAGCTCCTACAATGAGCAGTTCTTC.

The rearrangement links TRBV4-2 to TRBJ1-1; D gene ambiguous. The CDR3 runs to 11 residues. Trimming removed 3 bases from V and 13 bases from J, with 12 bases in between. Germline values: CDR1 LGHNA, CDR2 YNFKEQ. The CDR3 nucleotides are TGTGCCAGCAGCCACCTCCCCCTTTGTTTCTTT. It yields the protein CASSHLPLCFF.

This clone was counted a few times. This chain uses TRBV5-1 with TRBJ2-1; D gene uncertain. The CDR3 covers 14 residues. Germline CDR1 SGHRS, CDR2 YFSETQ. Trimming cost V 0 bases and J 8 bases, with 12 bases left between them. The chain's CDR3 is CASSLAVGLYEQFF. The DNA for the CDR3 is TGCGCCAGCAGCTTGGCCGTCGGGTTATATGAGCAGTTCTTC.